The rows below give T cell receptor beta chains drawn from one sample of a study of blood T cell repertoires in COVID-19. The protocol was immunoSEQ multiplex PCR, while the TCRdb copy is restricted to in-frame clones and leaves out a portion. The sample shows fewer than 200,000 clones, about 75% of them seen only once. Material: peripheral blood. These receptors all come from a woman in her forties or fifties with active or convalescent COVID-19. CDR3s include the opening cysteine and the closing phenylalanine or tryptophan. A D gene is named only where the DNA matches it firmly. Size values are once, few and many counts, or a class for expanded clones, and some rows have none.

-,TRBD2,TRBV20-1,TRBJ2-3,CSASPPGLAGGTDTQYF,TGCAGTGCTAGTCCCCCGGGACTAGCGGGAGGCACAGATACGCAGTATTTT
-,-,TRBV6-1,TRBJ2-3,CASSEGLLGGTDTQYF,TGTGCCAGCAGTGAAGGCCTACTGGGAGGCACAGATACGCAGTATTTT
-,TRBD1,TRBV5-1,TRBJ2-2,CASRPQTGRTGELFF,TGCGCCAGCCGACCCCAGACAGGGCGCACCGGGGAGCTGTTTTTT
once,TRBD1,TRBV14,TRBJ1-4,CASSRTGGNEKLFF,TGTGCCAGCAGCCGGACAGGGGGCAATGAAAAACTGTTTTTT
-,TRBD2,TRBV7-9,TRBJ2-7,CASSPGLADSYEQYF,TGTGCCAGCAGCCCGGGACTAGCGGACTCCTACGAGCAGTACTTC
-,TRBD1,TRBV29-1,TRBJ2-1,CSVRRDRGFNEQFF,TGCAGCGTTAGACGGGACAGGGGGTTCAATGAGCAGTTCTTC
-,TRBD2,TRBV5-8,TRBJ2-5,CASSFQRLAGGETQYF,TGTGCCAGCAGCTTCCAAAGACTAGCGGGGGGGGAGACCCAGTACTTC
many,TRBD1,TRBV9,TRBJ2-7,CASSVGGTGAYEQYF,TGTGCCAGCAGCGTCGGAGGGACAGGGGCGTACGAGCAGTACTTC
-,-,TRBV5-3,TRBJ1-5,CARSPVGTPSAYSNQPQHF,TGTGCCAGAAGCCCGGTCGGGACTCCCTCGGCTTATAGCAATCAGCCCCAGCATTTT
-,-,TRBV6-2/TRBV6-3,TRBJ1-6,CASSYGPGTYNSPLHF,TGTGCCAGCAGTTACGGCCCAGGGACCTATAATTCACCCCTCCACTTT
-,TRBD1,TRBV28,TRBJ1-4,CASSAPDRATNEKLFF,TGTGCCAGCAGTGCGCCCGACAGGGCAACTAATGAAAAACTGTTTTTT
many,TRBD1,TRBV5-1,TRBJ1-2,CASSLQGATYGYTF,TGCGCCAGCAGCTTGCAGGGGGCCACCTATGGCTACACCTTC
few,TRBD1,TRBV12-5,TRBJ1-5,CASGSRTGSGNQPQHF,TGTGCTAGTGGTTCACGGACAGGGAGCGGCAATCAGCCCCAGCATTTT
few,TRBD1,TRBV7-9,TRBJ2-3,CASSTRGQGTDTQYF,TGTGCCAGCAGCACCAGGGGACAGGGGACAGATACGCAGTATTTT
-,TRBD1,TRBV7-9,TRBJ1-4,CASSGQGGEKLFF,TGTGCCAGCAGCGGACAGGGGGGTGAAAAACTGTTTTTT
few,TRBD1,TRBV5-1,TRBJ1-2,CASSRLEQGPGYGYTF,TGCGCCAGCAGCAGACTCGAACAGGGGCCAGGCTATGGCTACACCTTC
-,TRBD2,TRBV27,TRBJ2-1,CASSISGRATFLSYNEQFF,TGTGCCAGCAGCATTAGCGGGAGGGCCACTTTTCTTTCCTACAATGAGCAGTTCTTC
-,-,TRBV6-2/TRBV6-3,TRBJ1-6,CASSHPQGYNSPLHF,TGTGCCAGCAGTCACCCACAGGGTTATAATTCACCCCTCCACTTT
-,TRBD1,TRBV6-5,TRBJ1-1,CASRSTGATEAFF,TGTGCCAGCAGGTCGACAGGGGCTACTGAAGCTTTCTTT
-,TRBD1,TRBV14,TRBJ2-7,CASSPDRRAAYEQYF,TGTGCCAGCAGCCCGGACAGGAGAGCGGCCTACGAGCAGTACTTC
-,-,TRBV19,TRBJ1-4,CASSPRGSGEKLFF,TGTGCCAGTAGCCCACGAGGGAGTGGGGAAAAACTGTTTTTT
-,-,TRBV15,TRBJ1-1,CATTDELRAGNTEAFF,TGTGCCACCACGGATGAACTCCGGGCGGGCAACACTGAAGCTTTCTTT
-,-,TRBV6-2/TRBV6-3,TRBJ1-5,CASSTRVTNQPQHF,TGTGCCAGCAGTACACGTGTAACCAATCAGCCCCAGCATTTT
once,TRBD2,TRBV30,TRBJ2-7,CAWSPLAGYYEQYF,TGTGCCTGGAGTCCCCTAGCGGGGTACTACGAGCAGTACTTC
-,-,TRBV6-5,TRBJ1-4,CASKSSLATNEKLFF,TGTGCCAGCAAGTCGTCACTTGCAACTAATGAAAAACTGTTTTTT
-,TRBD2,TRBV18,TRBJ2-3,CASSPRLASGDTQYF,TGTGCCAGCTCACCAAGACTAGCGTCCGGGGATACGCAGTATTTT
-,TRBD1,TRBV10-3,TRBJ2-7,CAIRPGTEAYEQYF,TGTGCCATCAGACCCGGGACAGAGGCCTACGAGCAGTACTTC
-,TRBD1,TRBV12-3/TRBV12-4,TRBJ1-2,CASSSGQGGYTF,TGTGCCAGCAGTTCCGGACAGGGTGGCTACACCTTC
-,TRBD1,TRBV6-6,TRBJ1-1,CASSLRTGGKNTEAFF,TGTGCCAGCAGCCTCAGGACAGGGGGCAAGAACACTGAAGCTTTCTTT
few,TRBD2,TRBV14,TRBJ2-2,CASSRDGLAGRTGELFF,TGTGCCAGCAGCCGGGATGGACTAGCGGGCCGCACCGGGGAGCTGTTTTTT
-,-,TRBV6-1,TRBJ2-7,CASSESGYEQYF,TGTGCCAGCAGTGAATCCGGGTACGAGCAGTACTTC
-,-,TRBV7-9,TRBJ1-6,CASSHPPGSASRPNSPLHF,TGTGCCAGCAGCCATCCGCCAGGGTCGGCCTCAAGACCAAATTCACCCCTCCACTTT
few,-,TRBV6-5,TRBJ1-5,CASSYSRLGEQPQHF,TGTGCCAGCAGTTACTCGCGGTTAGGGGAACAGCCCCAGCATTTT
-,-,TRBV3-1/TRBV3-2,TRBJ2-1,CASSLGSGVSSYNEQFF,TGTGCCAGCAGCCTAGGGTCCGGGGTTAGCTCCTACAATGAGCAGTTCTTC
-,-,TRBV19,TRBJ1-4,CASSRRGGIGEKLFF,TGTGCCAGTAGTCGTCGAGGGGGTATTGGAGAAAAACTGTTTTTT
many,-,TRBV19,TRBJ1-1,CASRPREAEAFF,TGTGCCAGCAGACCGCGGGAAGCTGAAGCTTTCTTT
-,-,TRBV28,TRBJ2-5,CASSPGHPQETQYF,TGTGCCAGCAGTCCGGGACACCCCCAAGAGACCCAGTACTTC